This TCR beta chain was recovered during a study of blood T cell repertoires in COVID-19. About the study: Sample material is recorded as cDNA or gDNA derived from T cells, B-cell-depleted T cells, or PBMCs.

The V gene's germline CDR1 is MDHEN and CDR2 SYDVKM. The CDR3 contains 15 residues. V was clipped by 8 bases and J by 1 base; unmatched bases: 8. As originally analysed: Using reference gene primer amplification, nucleated cell counts were estimated. The protocol was immunoSEQ multiplex PCR, while the TCRdb copy is restricted to in-frame clones and leaves out a portion. V and J calls and clone size are as listed in that table; D and trimming were resolved from the DNA. The sample lists 260,000 or so clones, roughly 88% occurring once. Participants were aged roughly 18 to 89 years from approximately 24 US areas.

The origin of this receptor is a woman aged 40 to 50 with acute COVID-19. The V and J genes are TRBV28 and TRBJ1-3, with 7 bases lining up with TRBD1. Sequencing was performed on PBMCs or T cells enriched from blood (not recorded which). As DNA, the CDR3 is TGTGCCAGCCGGCCTGGCAGGGGGTCTGGAAACACCATATATTTT. It specifies CASRPGRGSGNTIYF.